Each of the 11 T cell receptor beta chains below was sequenced from the same sample in a study of cytomegalovirus exposure and HLA in healthy donors. This table comes from immunoSEQ multiplex PCR, and its TCRdb copy is limited to in-frame clones, with some not included. The sample holds fewer than 200,000 clones; approximately 86% are singletons and the top ten take 7.2%. Sequencing was performed on PBMCs. The receptors originated from a man aged 25 to 40 in good health and CMV-seropositive.

This chain connects TRBV9 to TRBJ2-1; TRBD2 matches 12 bases. Trimming removed 2 bases from V and 4 bases from J; junction bases left unmatched: 1. Germline V gives CDR1 SGDLS, CDR2 YYNGEE. The CDR3 covers 15 residues. The CDR3 spells CASSVGLAGYNEQFF. In DNA form, the CDR3 reads TGTGCCAGCAGCGTCGGACTAGCGGGGTACAATGAGCAGTTCTTC.

This chain joins TRBV5-6 and TRBJ1-2; a possible D gene is TRBD1 (6 bases). The CDR3 has 14 amino acids. The germline gives CDR1 SGHDT, CDR2 YYEEEE. V was clipped by 1 base and J by 5 bases, with 12 bases between them. CDR3 bases: TGTGCCAGCAGCTTGAACAGGGTTAGGTATGGCTACACCTTC. Translated: CASSLNRVRYGYTF.

The rearrangement links TRBV10-3 to TRBJ2-7; 9 bases match TRBD1. V shed 4 bases and J 2 bases; nucleotides not matched to a gene: 9. The CDR3 loop spans 16 amino acids. CDR1 is ENHRY, CDR2 SYGVKD, per germline. This CDR3 is CAISASLTGGAYEQYF. The CDR3, as DNA: TGTGCCATCAGTGCTTCCCTCACAGGGGGCGCCTACGAGCAGTACTTC.

This clone was found once. V gene TRBV7-2 combines with J gene TRBJ2-2; 7 bases are a match to TRBD1. The ends lost 8 bases at V and 3 bases at J; junction bases unmatched: 6. CDR1 is SGHTA and CDR2 is FQGNSA in the germline V gene. The CDR3 extends over 14 amino acids. The CDR3 spells CASGTALHTGELFF. CDR3 coding DNA: TGTGCCAGCGGGACAGCCCTTCACACCGGGGAGCTGTTTTTT.

The chain combines TRBV10-3 with TRBJ2-2; 8 nucleotides match TRBD2. The CDR3 runs to 16 residues. Germline CDR1 and CDR2: ENHRY and SYGVKD. V shed 1 base and J 7 bases; nucleotides not matched to a gene: 8. The CDR3, as DNA: TGTGCCATCAGTGAGTTTCGAGCGGGAGTGGTCGGGGAGCTGTTTTTT. Translation: CAISEFRAGVVGELFF.

This clone turned up a few times. The chain recombines TRBV7-6 with TRBJ2-1, with 11 bases lining up with TRBD2. The CDR3 consists of 14 residues. Germline V gives CDR1 SGHVS, CDR2 FNYEAQ. V lost 5 bases, J lost 9 bases, and 6 bases stayed unmatched. CDR3 nucleotide sequence: TGTGCCAGCAGCCCGATGACTAGCGGGACTGAGCAGTTCTTC. Protein: CASSPMTSGTEQFF.

The chain joins TRBV7-2 to TRBJ2-1; 10 nucleotides align to TRBD2. Germline values: CDR1 SGHTA, CDR2 FQGNSA. The CDR3 is 15 amino acids. Trimming removed 2 bases from V and 7 bases from J; junction bases left unmatched: 5. The CDR3 nucleotides read TGTGCCAGCAGCTTATTGCCTAGCGGGGGTAATGAGCAGTTCTTC. Its translation: CASSLLPSGGNEQFF.

This clone was seen a handful of times. At the DNA level, this CDR3 is encoded by other sequences in the same sample as well. The genes are TRBV7-3 and TRBJ2-3; no reliable D call. There are 12 residues in the CDR3. The germline V and J ends were trimmed by 2 bases and 5 bases, with 5 bases remaining between them. CDR1 and CDR2 from the germline V gene are SGHTA and FQGTGA. The CDR3 coding sequence is TGTGCCAGCAGCTTATCGGGAGATACGCAGTATTTT. Its translation: CASSLSGDTQYF.

The chain combines TRBV19 with TRBJ2-1; 11 bases map to TRBD2. This CDR3 has 15 residues. V shed 6 bases and J 1 base; nucleotides not matched to a gene: 2. Germline V gene sequence: CDR1 LNHDA, CDR2 SQIVND (reference sequence). The DNA of the CDR3 is TGTGCCAGTAGCCTAGCGGGGGGATCCTACAATGAGCAGTTCTTC. Amino acid sequence: CASSLAGGSYNEQFF.

The rearrangement links TRBV6-1 to TRBJ1-3, with a possible D match to TRBD1 (5 bases). The V gene's germline CDR1 is MNHNS and CDR2 SASEGT. CDR3 length equals 16 residues. The V gene lost 3 bases and the J gene lost 5 bases, with 17 bases spanning the gap. CDR3 sequence reads: CASSDWGRQVRNTIYF. In nucleotides, the CDR3 is TGTGCCAGCAGTGATTGGGGCCGGCAGGTCAGAAACACCATATATTTT.

The gene calls are TRBV7-6 and TRBJ2-1, with D tentatively TRBD2 (5 bases). There are 18 residues in the CDR3. The germline V gene has CDR1 SGHVS and CDR2 FNYEAQ. The V end lost 0 bases, the J end lost 2 bases, and 17 bases lay between the germline ends. For the CDR3, the DNA is TGTGCCAGCAGCTTAGCCCCCTTACGGGCGGGTACCTACAATGAGCAGTTCTTC. Translated: CASSLAPLRAGTYNEQFF.